This T cell receptor beta chain appears in the sequencing data of a study of cytomegalovirus exposure and HLA in healthy donors. Regarding the study as a whole: A later analysis showed HLA-associated TCR beta chains outstripping equally common others in clonal expansion. A prior analysis recorded that most TCR beta V segments were productive about 87% or about 30% of the time. One later analysis reportedly identified an Asian-associated ancestry cluster that showed fewer N-insertions than the approximately 700-donor mean.

The PCR was carried out with 60 Vbeta primers and 13 Jbeta primers. Sequencing used immunoSEQ multiplex PCR; TCRdb keeps in-frame clones, though not all of them. The sample contains more than 150,000 clones, more than 75% of which appear only once. Germline V gene lookup returns CDR1 MNHEY and CDR2 SMNVEV (reference sequence). The CDR3 is made up of 12 amino acids. V lost 3 bases and J lost 13, with 13 bases in between. About this clone itself: Its cognate antigen is unknown.

Donors had nominal health at sampling but likely had unrecorded immune exposures. This chain links TRBV27 with TRBJ2-1; D possibly corresponds to TRBD1 (5 bases). What was sequenced was PBMCs. This clonotype was obtained from a woman in her 30s in good health and CMV-seropositive. Here the CDR3 reads CASSFTTGTQFF. The CDR3 region has the DNA TGTGCCAGCAGTTTCACCACAGGTACCCAGTTCTTC.